Listed here are 26 T cell receptor beta chains from one sample, sequenced in a study of blood T cell repertoires in COVID-19. The data were produced by immunoSEQ multiplex PCR, yet TCRdb's version contains in-frame clones alone and is incomplete. The top ten hold 2% to 2.5% of the sample, which has roughly 240,000 clones, roughly 88% seen once. Material for sequencing was peripheral blood. These receptors were taken from a man in his forties who had recovered from COVID-19.

The chain uses TRBV7-8 and TRBJ1-5, with TRBD1 identical over 7 bases. V trimming: 4 bases; J trimming: 3 bases; junction bases outside the gene matches: 9. Germline values: CDR1 SGHVS, CDR2 FQNEAQ. The CDR3 totals 16 residues. Here the CDR3 DNA reads TGTGCCAGCAGCTACAACGGGGACAGCTTCAATCAGCCCCAGCATTTT. Translation: CASSYNGDSFNQPQHF.

V usage is TRBV30 and J usage is TRBJ2-7; TRBD2 matches at 8 bases. Per the germline V gene, CDR1 is GTSNPN and CDR2 is SVGIG (reference sequence). After removal of 0 bases from V and 4 bases from J, the junction contained 11 bases not matched to a gene. There are 16 residues in the CDR3. The CDR3 region is CAWSVFGGGSLYEQYF. Here the CDR3 DNA reads TGTGCCTGGAGTGTATTCGGCGGGGGGTCCCTTTACGAGCAGTACTTC.

The chain couples TRBV5-1 to TRBJ2-7; TRBD2 matches 7 bases. CDR1 is SGHRS and CDR2 is YFSETQ in the germline V gene. The CDR3 is made up of 13 amino acids. After removal of 0 bases from V and 6 bases from J, the junction contained 3 bases not matched to a gene. CDR3 residues: CASSLASGGEQYF. CDR3 DNA sequence: TGCGCCAGCAGCTTGGCTTCGGGGGGCGAGCAGTACTTC. Combining the CDR3 with reference TRBV5-1 and TRBJ2-7 gives the whole variable domain KAGVTQTPRYLIKTRGQQVTLSCSPISGHRSVSWYQQTPGQGLQFLFEYFSETQRNKGNFPGRFSGRQFSNSRSEMNVSTLELGDSALYLCASSLASGGEQYFGPGTRLTVT.

The chain carries TRBV6-5 and TRBJ2-2; 9 bases fit TRBD1. This CDR3 is built from 14 residues. In germline, CDR1 is MNHEY, CDR2 SVGAGI. The junction had 5 bases not matched to a gene; V was cut back by 6 bases and J by 6 bases. The CDR3 sequence: CASRQQGASGELFF. The CDR3 coding sequence is TGTGCCAGCAGGCAACAGGGGGCATCCGGGGAGCTGTTTTTT.

V gene TRBV4-3 combines with J gene TRBJ2-7, with a tentative D call TRBD2 (5 bases). V was pared by 4 bases and J by 3 bases, with 19 bases between. The CDR3 has 16 amino acids. CDR1 and CDR2 (germline): LGHNA, YSLEER. The CDR3 DNA follows: TGCGCCAGCAGCCCAGATCTCAACACGGGAAACTACGAGCAGTACTTC. Translating it yields CASSPDLNTGNYEQYF.

The chain uses TRBV2 and TRBJ1-6; D gene uncertain. The CDR3 spans 13 residues. The V gene's germline CDR1 is SNHLY and CDR2 FYNNEI. V gave up 0 bases and J gave up 19 bases, with 16 bases separating them. CDR3 nucleotide sequence: TGTGCCAGCAGTGAAGCGCCTAGAGCGTCTCCTCACTTT. Encoded protein: CASSEAPRASPHF.

The chain links TRBV27 to TRBJ2-1, with 7 bases aligning to TRBD1. The CDR3 runs 15 residues. J lost 7 bases, V lost 6 bases, and 12 bases had no gene match. Germline CDR1 MNHEY, CDR2 SMNVEV (reference sequence). The CDR3, as DNA: TGTGCCAGCAGGAGGGACGTTAACAGGGGTAATGAGCAGTTCTTC. This sequence encodes CASRRDVNRGNEQFF.

This clone was seen just once. The V gene is TRBV29-1, the J gene TRBJ2-1, with TRBD1 matching 9 bases. The V and J ends lost 7 bases and 7 bases, in that order; junction bases with no gene match: 8. The CDR3 has 13 residues. Germline CDR1 is SQVTM and CDR2 is ANQGSEA. CDR3 in DNA: TGCAGCGGATTACAGGGGGCCGGTAATGAGCAGTTCTTC. This gives the protein CSGLQGAGNEQFF.

Only one count was recorded for this clone. The V and J genes are TRBV30 and TRBJ1-3; 7 nucleotides agree with TRBD1. J was trimmed by 2 bases and V by 0 bases; bases with no gene match: 4. The CDR3 spans 15 residues. The germline V gene has CDR1 GTSNPN and CDR2 SVGIG (reference sequence). The CDR3: CAWSVKGAAGNTIYF. The CDR3 DNA sequence: TGTGCCTGGAGTGTTAAGGGGGCGGCTGGAAACACCATATATTTT.

The V call is TRBV10-3, the J call TRBJ2-3; 7 nucleotides line up with TRBD1. Germline CDR1 is ENHRY and CDR2 is SYGVKD. This CDR3 is built from 18 residues. V trimming: 6 bases; J trimming: 0 bases; junction bases outside the gene matches: 15. CDR3: CAIRTDGTAEASTDTQYF. The CDR3 DNA reads as TGTGCCATCAGGACCGACGGGACAGCAGAAGCTAGCACAGATACGCAGTATTTT.

The gene calls are TRBV19 and TRBJ1-5, with TRBD1 matching 10 bases. The CDR3 covers 15 residues. V lost 4 bases to trimming and J lost 7 bases; unmatched junction nucleotides: 7. Germline V CDR1 and CDR2: LNHDA, SQIVND (reference sequence). This CDR3 reads CASSKPGQGLQPQHF. As DNA, the CDR3 is TGTGCCAGTAGTAAACCGGGACAGGGGTTGCAGCCCCAGCATTTT.

The chain combines TRBV4-1 with TRBJ1-1; D is ambiguous. The V end was cut by 3 bases, the J end by 2 bases, with 10 bases between. This CDR3 contains 14 residues. Germline-derived CDR1 and CDR2 are MGHRA and YSYEKL. The CDR3 bases are TGCGCCAGCAGCCAGAGCCCCGTTAACACTGAAGCTTTCTTT. It codes for CASSQSPVNTEAFF.

V and J are TRBV19 and TRBJ1-6; D may be TRBD1 (5 bases). Germline CDR1 LNHDA, CDR2 SQIVND (reference sequence). Trimming removed 4 bases at V and 11 bases at J, with 9 bases between. This CDR3 comprises 12 residues. The CDR3 sequence is CASSTRGTPLHF. CDR3 in DNA: TGTGCCAGTAGTACCCGGGGGACACCCCTCCACTTT.

On this clone itself: One end of the junction is discordant with germline, which a read error may explain. The CDR3 is CASRITDTQYF. The CDR3 nucleotides are TGCGCCTCCAGGATCACAGATACGCAGTATTTT. The rearrangement uses TRBV19 and TRBJ2-3; D remains unclear. This CDR3 is built from 11 residues. Germline assignment: CDR1 LNHDA and CDR2 SQIVND (reference sequence).

The chain uses TRBV4-2 and TRBJ2-3; the match to TRBD1 covers 7 bases. This CDR3 contains 15 residues. Germline CDR1 reads LGHNA; CDR2 reads YNFKEQ. V trimming: 4 bases; J trimming: 3 bases; junction bases outside the gene matches: 7. The CDR3 nucleotides are TGTGCCAGCAGCCTGAGGGGGCAGACAACAGATACGCAGTATTTT. Protein: CASSLRGQTTDTQYF.

The rearrangement uses TRBV4-3 and TRBJ1-6, with a weak D call TRBD1 (5 bases). V was trimmed by 4 bases and J by 5 bases, leaving 24 bases between them. The CDR3 has 19 amino acids. Germline assignment: CDR1 LGHNA and CDR2 YSLEER. The DNA of the CDR3 is TGCGCCAGCAGCCCGCATTATTCTTGGGACTGGGAGGATAATTCACCCCTCCACTTT. This gives the protein CASSPHYSWDWEDNSPLHF.

The chain couples TRBV7-2 to TRBJ2-2, with D perhaps TRBD2 (5 bases). Per the germline V gene, CDR1 is SGHTA and CDR2 is FQGNSA. The V gene lost 2 bases and the J gene lost 2 bases, with 12 bases spanning the gap. The CDR3 is made up of 16 amino acids. The CDR3 here is CASSLLLGVNTGELFF. The CDR3 DNA reads as TGTGCCAGCAGCTTACTTCTCGGGGTAAACACCGGGGAGCTGTTTTTT.

The rearrangement joins TRBV7-2 to TRBJ2-1; TRBD1 might be the D (6 bases). Deletions cut 5 bases from V and 9 bases from J, with 20 bases between. This CDR3 comprises 15 residues. CDR1 is SGHTA and CDR2 is FQGNSA in the germline V gene. The CDR3: CASSPVGTSRVEQFF. In nucleotides, the CDR3 is TGTGCCAGCAGCCCAGTCGGGACAAGCCGGGTTGAGCAGTTCTTC. Variable domain in full (rest from reference TRBV7-2 and TRBJ2-1): GAGVSQSPSNKVTEKGKDVELRCDPISGHTALYWYRQSLGQGLEFLIYFQGNSAPDKSGLPSDRFSAERTGGSVSTLTIQRTQQEDSAVYLCASSPVGTSRVEQFFGPGTRLTVL.

In DNA, the CDR3 is TGTGCCAGCAGCTCAAAACGACAGGGGAACACTGAAGCTTTCTTT. Translated, it gives CASSSKRQGNTEAFF. This sequence joins TRBV5-6 and TRBJ1-1, with 7 bases fitting TRBD1. The CDR3 runs to 15 residues. Trimming removed 3 bases from V and 1 base from J; junction bases left unmatched: 6. From germline, CDR1 is SGHDT and CDR2 YYEEEE.

The chain has TRBV2 and TRBJ1-1; D is ambiguous. Germline V gene lookup returns CDR1 SNHLY and CDR2 FYNNEI. The CDR3 has 14 amino acids. The V gene lost 4 bases and the J gene lost 4 bases, with 13 bases spanning the gap. The CDR3 DNA reads as TGTGCCAGCAGTGGAAACATGCGGGGCACTGAAGCTTTCTTT. It is translated as CASSGNMRGTEAFF.

This chain joins TRBV30 and TRBJ2-1; 7 bases are shared with TRBD1. The CDR3 is made up of 19 amino acids. Germline V CDR1 and CDR2: GTSNPN, SVGIG (reference sequence). V was pared by 0 bases and J by 10 bases, with 24 bases of the junction left unmatched. The CDR3 sequence is CAWSVPKGARGERAREQFF. Written as DNA, the CDR3 is TGTGCCTGGAGTGTACCAAAGGGGGCCAGGGGCGAAAGGGCGAGGGAGCAGTTCTTC.

V usage is TRBV19 and J usage is TRBJ2-1; 10 nucleotides align to TRBD2. The CDR3 is made up of 15 amino acids. Trimming took 4 bases from V and 9 from J; bases not matched to a gene: 9. Looked up from germline, CDR1 is LNHDA and CDR2 is SQIVND (reference sequence). Written as DNA, the CDR3 is TGTGCCAGTAGTAAAGGAGCGGGAGGGCCCGGTGAGCAGTTCTTC. This sequence encodes CASSKGAGGPGEQFF.

The table lists this clone with a few counts. The chain joins TRBV11-2 to TRBJ1-1; 8 nucleotides agree with TRBD1. Unmatched junction bases numbered 14, after V lost 5 bases and J lost 0 bases. The CDR3 totals 18 residues. The germline V gene encodes CDR1 SGHAT and CDR2 FQNNGV. The CDR3 bases are TGTGCCAGCAGCCAAGTCTACCAGACAGGGGATATGAACACTGAAGCTTTCTTT. This codes for CASSQVYQTGDMNTEAFF.

This rearrangement joins TRBV5-4 to TRBJ1-4; 7 nucleotides align to TRBD1. The germline gives CDR1 SGHNT, CDR2 YYREEE (reference sequence). Losses at the gene ends were 5 bases for V and 3 bases for J; bases not matched to a gene: 4. CDR3 length: 14 residues. The CDR3 reads CASRTDRSNEKLFF. CDR3 sequence (DNA): TGTGCCAGCAGAACGGACAGGTCTAATGAAAAACTGTTTTTT.

The CDR3 reads CAWNPDRTHSGNTIYF. In DNA form, the CDR3 reads TGTGCCTGGAATCCGGACAGAACTCACTCTGGAAACACCATATATTTT. This chain connects TRBV30 to TRBJ1-3; a weak D match, TRBD1 (6 bases). Germline V gives CDR1 GTSNPN, CDR2 SVGIG (reference sequence). This CDR3 has 16 residues. V lost 4 bases and J 0 bases, leaving 16 bases between the germline ends.

The J gene is TRBJ2-7, the V gene TRBV11-3; 10 bases match TRBD1. This CDR3 has 15 residues. The ends lost 0 bases at V and 4 bases at J; junction bases unmatched: 3. CDR1 is SGHNT and CDR2 is YENEEA in the germline V gene. The CDR3 DNA sequence: TGTGCCAGCAGCTTAGAGGGACAGGGGTTATACGAGCAGTACTTC. Its protein product is CASSLEGQGLYEQYF.